This T cell receptor (beta chain) was sequenced in a study of Ad26.COV2.S vaccination and SARS-CoV-2 variants (dated by TCRdb to the early 2020s). For context, the study as a whole: Donors in the vaccine arm were drawn from COV1001, a phase I-IIa trial of Ad26.COV2.S in healthy adults that was multicentre, randomized, double-blind and placebo-controlled. Participants in the trial were split at random into five groups of five each, receiving low-dose or high-dose Ad26.COV2.S once or twice, or else placebo on both occasions. Sequencing of the TCRbeta repertoire served to evaluate the specificity and breadth of SARS-CoV-2-reactive T cell receptors following Ad26.COV2.S vaccination. A total of approximately 30 samples were included in the TCR-sequenced set, comprising around 19 Ad26.COV2.S vaccine recipients, 5 placebo recipients and 8 SARS-CoV-2 convalescent individuals. Investigators did not know the trial group allocation while performing experiments and assessing outcomes. Dosing of Ad26.COV2.S was intramuscular, at either 5x10^10 or 1x10^11 viral particles, delivered as one shot or as two shots spaced 56 days apart. The investigation overall reported the following: Compared with placebo recipients, Ad26.COV2.S recipients showed higher spike-specific TCR breadth (P = 0.0014). It was noted by the authors that total T cell responses may have been underestimated by the TCR breadth and depth analyses. Vaccine and placebo recipients had comparable non-spike TCR breadth, which fits with the vaccine containing only spike. The study was not powered to compare responses between vaccine doses or regimens. After vaccination, spike-specific CD8+ and CD4+ T cell responses were reported to show substantial breadth.

Points on this clone: What antigen it recognizes has not been identified. It has no much larger one-base neighbor in the sample; base qualities were not kept.

The immunoSEQ Assay was the method used to sequence TCRbeta CDR3 regions. After extraction, genomic DNA underwent amplification by bias-controlled multiplex PCR, followed by high-throughput sequencing. As for the original processing: Collapsing and filtering of sequences were performed to quantify the absolute abundance of each unique TCRbeta CDR3 region. T cell fraction was estimated by normalizing TCRbeta template counts to usable DNA, which was measured by amplifying reference genes present in all nucleated cells. Repertoire TCRs were annotated as SARS-CoV-2-specific when V gene, CDR3 amino acid sequence and J gene were exactly matched to a known reactive TCR set. The reference SARS-CoV-2 TCR set came from MIRA and was filtered for enrichment in COVID-19-positive ImmuneCODE repertoires, removing public or cross-reactive TCRs. Based on the MIRA antigens, annotated TCRs were further analysed at the level of specific ORF or position within ORF. Breadth was defined as the number of annotated unique rearrangements divided by the total number of unique productive rearrangements, and depth was defined as the summed frequency of the annotated unique rearrangements. Two-sided Wilcoxon rank-sum tests were used to compare TCR breadth between groups. The immuneACCESS repertoire file appears here via TCRdb, limited to in-frame rearrangements. These files lack a portion of the clones; in checked studies, under half of the deficit traces to unresolved V genes, and the cause of the others is not known. V, J and clone size reflect that table, while D and trimming were determined from the DNA. This sample holds fewer than 300,000 clones; around 87% were observed only once. The top ten hold around 3% of the sample.

Taken with the paper, the label for treatment or condition translates to: around 19 received Ad26.COV2.S at low or high dose, single or two shots; about 5 received placebo; per-sample allocation not given. For vaccine and placebo recipients, repertoires were sequenced using samples collected on day 63 after the first injection. In Cohort 1b, about two dozen adults aged 18-55 years were enrolled at a single site in Boston, USA, between 29 July and 7 August 2020. Ad26.COV2.S was a replication-incompetent adenovirus type 26 vector that expressed a prefusion-stabilized SARS-CoV-2 spike protein derived from the original Wuhan strain. Looking up the germline V gene yields CDR1 SGHTA and CDR2 FQGNSA. V loses 4 bases at its end and J loses 4 bases; junction bases beyond the gene matches: 14. The CDR3, cysteine through phenylalanine, is 18 amino acids long. The CDR3 DNA has 54 bases and is translated from base 1.

This clonotype was obtained from a person aged 18-65 years who received the Ad26.COV2.S COVID-19 vaccine or a placebo. Sequences were derived from peripheral blood, sampled in a trial of Ad26.COV2.S vaccine versus placebo. The V and J genes are TRBV7-2 and TRBJ2-3; TRBD2 lines up with 10 middle nucleotides. CDR3 region: CASSSPPGLAGEADTQYF. The nucleotide sequence is TGTGCCAGCAGCTCGCCTCCCGGGCTAGCGGGAGAGGCAGATACGCAGTATTTT.